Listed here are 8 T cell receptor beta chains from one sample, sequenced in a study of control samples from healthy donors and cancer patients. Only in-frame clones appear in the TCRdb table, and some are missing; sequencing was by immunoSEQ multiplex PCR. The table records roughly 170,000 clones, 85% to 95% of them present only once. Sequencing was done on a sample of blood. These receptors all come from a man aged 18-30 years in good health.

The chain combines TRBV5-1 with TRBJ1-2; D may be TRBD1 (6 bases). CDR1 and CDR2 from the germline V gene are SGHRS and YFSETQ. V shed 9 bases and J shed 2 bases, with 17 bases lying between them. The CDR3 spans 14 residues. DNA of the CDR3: TGCGCCACCACGTTGGGGGGCGAGAACTATGGCTACACCTTC. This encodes CATTLGGENYGYTF.

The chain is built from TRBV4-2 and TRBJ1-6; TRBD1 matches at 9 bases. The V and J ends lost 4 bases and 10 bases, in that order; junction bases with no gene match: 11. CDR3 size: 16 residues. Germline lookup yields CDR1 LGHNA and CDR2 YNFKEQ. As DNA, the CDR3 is TGTGCCAGCAGCCTCAAGCAGGACAGGGGAGGATCACCCCTCCACTTT. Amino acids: CASSLKQDRGGSPLHF.

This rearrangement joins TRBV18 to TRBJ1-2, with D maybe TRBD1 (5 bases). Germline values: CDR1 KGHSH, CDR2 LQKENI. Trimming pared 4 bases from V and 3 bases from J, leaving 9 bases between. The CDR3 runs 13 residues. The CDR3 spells CASSQGNDYGYTF. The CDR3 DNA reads TGTGCCAGCTCACAGGGGAATGACTATGGCTACACCTTC.

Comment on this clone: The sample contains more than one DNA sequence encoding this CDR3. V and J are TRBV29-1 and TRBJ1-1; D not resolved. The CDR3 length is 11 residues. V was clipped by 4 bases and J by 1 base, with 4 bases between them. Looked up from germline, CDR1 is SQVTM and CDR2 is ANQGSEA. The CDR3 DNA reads TGCAGCGTTGTAGAGAACACTGAAGCTTTCTTT. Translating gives CSVVENTEAFF.

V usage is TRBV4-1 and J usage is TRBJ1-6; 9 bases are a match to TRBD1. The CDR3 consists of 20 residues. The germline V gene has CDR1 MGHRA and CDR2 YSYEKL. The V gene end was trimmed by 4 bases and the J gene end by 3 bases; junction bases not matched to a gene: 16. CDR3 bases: TGCGCCAGCAGCCTAACCAGTGGGACAGGGCCATCGTTCTATAATTCACCCCTCCACTTT. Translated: CASSLTSGTGPSFYNSPLHF.

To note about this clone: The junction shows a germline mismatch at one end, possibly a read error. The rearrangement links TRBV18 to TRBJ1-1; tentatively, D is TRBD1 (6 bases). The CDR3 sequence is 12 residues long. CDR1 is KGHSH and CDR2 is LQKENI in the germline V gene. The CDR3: CVSSPAGGAAFF. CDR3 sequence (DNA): TGTGTCAGCTCACCTGCGGGGGGGGCGGCTTTCTTT.

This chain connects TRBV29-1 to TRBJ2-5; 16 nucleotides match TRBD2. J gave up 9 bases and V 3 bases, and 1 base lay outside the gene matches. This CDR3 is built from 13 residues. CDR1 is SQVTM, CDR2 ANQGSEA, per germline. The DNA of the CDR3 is TGCAGCGTTGAGGGACTAGCGGGGGGGCCCCAGTACTTC. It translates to CSVEGLAGGPQYF.

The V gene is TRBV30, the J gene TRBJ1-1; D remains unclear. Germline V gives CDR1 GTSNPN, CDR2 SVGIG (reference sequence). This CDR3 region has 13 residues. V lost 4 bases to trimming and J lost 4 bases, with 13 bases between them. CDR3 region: CAWKFPPGTEAFF. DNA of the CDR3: TGTGCCTGGAAGTTCCCCCCGGGCACTGAAGCTTTCTTT. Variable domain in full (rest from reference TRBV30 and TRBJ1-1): SQTIHQWPATLVQPVGSPLSLECTVEGTSNPNLYWYRQAAGRGLQLLFYSVGIGQISSEVPQNLSASRPQDRQFILSSKKLLLSDSGFYLCAWKFPPGTEAFFGQGTRLTVV.